Below, 5 T cell receptor beta chains from the same sample are listed, as sequenced in a study of glioma-infiltrating T cells. The iRepertoire nested amplicon-rescue multiplex PCR amplified TCR alpha and beta CDR3s from RNA. TCRdb re-called the multiplex PCR reads through MiXCR, storing one row per CDR3 protein. The sample yields some 110,000 distinct CDR3 sequences, roughly 24% seen once. Sequencing used glioma tissue, nonneoplastic brain tissue, or PBMCs (not recorded which). Receptor source: a human donor with low-grade glioma or glioblastoma, undergoing nonglioma brain surgery, or in good health (not recorded which).

This clonotype occurred a few times. A much larger clonotype is one base distant, so this may be a read error. The J gene is TRBJ2-3, the V gene TRBV27, with D maybe TRBD2 (5 bases). This CDR3 comprises 14 residues. Germline V gene sequence: CDR1 MNHEY, CDR2 SMNVEV (reference sequence). The CDR3 DNA follows: TGTACCAGCAGTTTTGGCCTCCGGGGAGATACGCAGTATTTT. Its protein is CTSSFGLRGDTQYF.

Turning to this clonotype: No conserved phenylalanine or tryptophan ends this CDR3, so it is likely a read error. J is TRBJ2-5 and V is TRBV11-2; 8 nucleotides match TRBD1. The CDR3 is 13 amino acids. Per germline, CDR1 SGHAT and CDR2 FQNNGV. The V and J ends lost 1 base and 5 bases, in that order; junction bases with no gene match: 0. CDR3 region: CASSLGDRETQYL. The DNA of the CDR3 is TGTGCCAGCAGCTTAGGGGACAGGGAGACCCAGTACTTA.

This clonotype was recorded many times. The chain recombines TRBV4-1 with TRBJ2-7, with 7 bases identical to TRBD1. Germline assignment: CDR1 MGHRA and CDR2 YSYEKL. The CDR3 spans 14 residues. The ends lost 4 bases at V and 2 bases at J; junction bases unmatched: 5. Written as DNA, the CDR3 is TGCGCCAGCAGCCCCCGGGACAGCCCCTACGAGCAGTACTTC. As protein: CASSPRDSPYEQYF.

With respect to this clonotype: Relative to the germline gene, one junction end is altered; a read error may explain this. The DNA of the CDR3 is TGCGCCAGCAGTTCGGGGGAGCCCACAGATACGCAGTATTTT. Its translation is CASSSGEPTDTQYF. The chain joins TRBV6-5 to TRBJ2-3; D might be TRBD2 (6 bases). CDR1 MNHEY and CDR2 SVGAGI come from the germline V gene. The CDR3 is 14 residues long.

This clonotype appeared many times. This chain links TRBV20-1 with TRBJ1-5, with D perhaps TRBD1 (5 bases). The germline gives CDR1 DFQATT, CDR2 SNEGSKA (reference sequence). V was trimmed by 3 bases and J by 6 bases, leaving 18 bases between them. The CDR3 has 15 amino acids. For the CDR3, the DNA is TGCAGTGCTAGGAGTAGGCAGGGAGGAGGTCAGCCCCAGCATTTT. It translates to CSARSRQGGGQPQHF.